The following is a T cell receptor beta chain sequence with its context. What antigen it recognizes has not been identified. Within one base of it there is no much larger clone, and no base qualities were kept. The donors were healthy, HIV-negative adults with no recently reported acute infections or vaccinations. Every donor was a Caucasian adult living in Nashville, Tennessee, USA. CD4+ T cells were enriched through magnetic negative selection, after which naive cells were positively selected on CD45RA and the remaining negative fraction served as the memory subset. Blood was collected by leukapheresis, and PBMCs were isolated by Ficoll-Histopaque density gradient centrifugation and then cryopreserved in liquid nitrogen vapor phase. Analytical flow cytometry was used to check the purity and quantity of each magnetically sorted T cell population. Each sorted fraction had its genomic DNA isolated and then quantified by UV absorbance on a Nanodrop 2000c.

This sample is drawn from a study of shared clonotypes between healthy human individuals (TCRdb year 2020). Study-wide context: The cohort comprised a couple of women and three men aged 18 to 49 years. For each donor, three plates each were used for CD4 naive and CD4 memory, two plates were used for CD8 naive, and one plate was used for CD8 memory. Each donor's leukapheresis produced roughly between roughly 0.85 and 10 billion PBMCs. Libraries were prepared and TCR repertoires were sequenced by different laboratories using diverse techniques, in order to increase sequencing depth and limit assay-specific biases. The study deeply sequenced blood TCR repertoires of roughly five healthy adults to estimate repertoire size and the extent of clonotype sharing between individuals.

Paper-wide results and their limitations: Larger estimated clonotype richness was generally found for naive subsets than for memory subsets. Compared with non-shared clonotypes, the clonotypes found in all four sorted-subset donors had higher generation probabilities. Approximately 5% of naive CD4, 3.5% of naive CD8, about 2.4% of memory CD4, and about 0.4% of memory CD8 clonotypes were shared across several donors. Even with the large sequencing depth, rarefaction of the sorted-subset datasets indicated that sequencing was incomplete. Based on pairwise subsampling, the degree of clonotype sharing among donors was expected to be affected by sequencing depth. Only blood was sampled, and tissue TCR repertoires likely differ from those in blood. Because the study included only a small number of donors, the genetic and exposure-history diversity represented was limited.

The CDR3 spans 13 residues, from the cysteine through the phenylalanine. CDR3 DNA only is kept here, 39 bases in frame from base 1. The junction carries 11 bases between V and J, which are trimmed by 6 bases and 2 bases respectively. The CDR1 and CDR2 encoded by the germline V gene are ENHRY and SYGVKD. Using the deep immunoSEQ assay, TCR CDR3 regions were amplified from genomic DNA by multiplex PCR. For each cell subset, the extracted genomic DNA was distributed evenly across all wells of several immunoSEQ 96-well plates, and each plate served as one replicate. Each replicate PCR for sorted subsets received roughly 0.2 ug genomic DNA, equal to tens of thousands of T cell genomes. Purified libraries were quantified with a Qubit 3.0 fluorometer, sized on a Bioanalyzer 2100, and re-quantified with the KAPA Library Quantification kit. Each immunoSEQ 96-well plate was sequenced on its own single-read 150-cycle Illumina NextSeq 550 flow cell. The original pipeline was this. Because the immunoSEQ output included only junctional sequences and no quality scores, the filtering could not be the same as the filtering used for full-length reads. To assign V/J genes and CDR3, sequences were annotated using PyIR, a Python wrapper for IgBLAST v1.9, with IMGT germline references. Any read was removed if the V/J assignment was weak (E-value above 1e-6), the CDR3 was missing, or the read contained stop codons, out-of-frame junctions, or ambiguous translated residues. V3J clonotypes were defined as sequences sharing the same inferred V gene, J gene, and CDR3 amino acid sequence. To compute the percentage overlap between repertoires, the number of shared unique clonotypes was divided by the size of the smaller repertoire. Richness of each repertoire was evaluated using RTK rarefaction, the Chao1 estimator, and Recon v2.1 estimates of unobserved clonotypes. OLGA was used to compute generation probabilities for all TCRbeta clonotypes that the gDNA method yielded from a handful of donors. As stored in TCRdb, this immuneACCESS dataset retains in-frame rearrangements with V and J assigned. A fraction of the clones does not appear; measured against another copy, unresolved V genes explain less than half of the discrepancy, and the remainder lacks a known reason. Clonal size and the V and J genes are those of that table, whereas D and trimming came from the DNA. The sample table shows about 1.5 million clones, and around 97% are seen once. Roughly 1.1% of the sample goes to the ten largest clones.

The TCR originated in a man aged 25 to 45 in good health. Sequenced input: naive CD4+ T cells sorted from blood. According to the study, the label for this sample's cell subset or site signals: CD45RA+ positively selected. In this chain, TRBV10-3 is recombined with TRBJ2-7; there is no confident call for the D gene. The CDR3: CAISQQRTYEQYF. The nucleotides are TGTGCCATCAGCCAACAGCGCACCTACGAGCAGTACTTC.